The entry below gives a single T cell receptor beta chain sequence along with its context. The data are from a study of identical twins. This CDR3 has 11 amino acids. Trimming removed 6 bases from V and 6 bases from J, with 9 bases in between. TCRdb re-called the 5' RACE reads through MiXCR, storing one row per CDR3 protein. The repertoire has around 480,000 distinct CDR3 sequences, 13% to 15% of them found once; the top ten carry more than 0.8%. This same sample was also taken into another study, of yellow fever vaccine responses in identical twins.

Sequencing used CD4+ T cells sorted from blood. The clonotype originates from a woman between 18 and 30 years old in good health. The chain employs TRBV12-3 or TRBV12-4 and TRBJ2-7; TRBD2 might be the D (5 bases). The CDR3 reads CASRNRGEQYF. The CDR3 DNA reads as TGTGCCAGCAGGAATCGGGGCGAGCAGTACTTC.